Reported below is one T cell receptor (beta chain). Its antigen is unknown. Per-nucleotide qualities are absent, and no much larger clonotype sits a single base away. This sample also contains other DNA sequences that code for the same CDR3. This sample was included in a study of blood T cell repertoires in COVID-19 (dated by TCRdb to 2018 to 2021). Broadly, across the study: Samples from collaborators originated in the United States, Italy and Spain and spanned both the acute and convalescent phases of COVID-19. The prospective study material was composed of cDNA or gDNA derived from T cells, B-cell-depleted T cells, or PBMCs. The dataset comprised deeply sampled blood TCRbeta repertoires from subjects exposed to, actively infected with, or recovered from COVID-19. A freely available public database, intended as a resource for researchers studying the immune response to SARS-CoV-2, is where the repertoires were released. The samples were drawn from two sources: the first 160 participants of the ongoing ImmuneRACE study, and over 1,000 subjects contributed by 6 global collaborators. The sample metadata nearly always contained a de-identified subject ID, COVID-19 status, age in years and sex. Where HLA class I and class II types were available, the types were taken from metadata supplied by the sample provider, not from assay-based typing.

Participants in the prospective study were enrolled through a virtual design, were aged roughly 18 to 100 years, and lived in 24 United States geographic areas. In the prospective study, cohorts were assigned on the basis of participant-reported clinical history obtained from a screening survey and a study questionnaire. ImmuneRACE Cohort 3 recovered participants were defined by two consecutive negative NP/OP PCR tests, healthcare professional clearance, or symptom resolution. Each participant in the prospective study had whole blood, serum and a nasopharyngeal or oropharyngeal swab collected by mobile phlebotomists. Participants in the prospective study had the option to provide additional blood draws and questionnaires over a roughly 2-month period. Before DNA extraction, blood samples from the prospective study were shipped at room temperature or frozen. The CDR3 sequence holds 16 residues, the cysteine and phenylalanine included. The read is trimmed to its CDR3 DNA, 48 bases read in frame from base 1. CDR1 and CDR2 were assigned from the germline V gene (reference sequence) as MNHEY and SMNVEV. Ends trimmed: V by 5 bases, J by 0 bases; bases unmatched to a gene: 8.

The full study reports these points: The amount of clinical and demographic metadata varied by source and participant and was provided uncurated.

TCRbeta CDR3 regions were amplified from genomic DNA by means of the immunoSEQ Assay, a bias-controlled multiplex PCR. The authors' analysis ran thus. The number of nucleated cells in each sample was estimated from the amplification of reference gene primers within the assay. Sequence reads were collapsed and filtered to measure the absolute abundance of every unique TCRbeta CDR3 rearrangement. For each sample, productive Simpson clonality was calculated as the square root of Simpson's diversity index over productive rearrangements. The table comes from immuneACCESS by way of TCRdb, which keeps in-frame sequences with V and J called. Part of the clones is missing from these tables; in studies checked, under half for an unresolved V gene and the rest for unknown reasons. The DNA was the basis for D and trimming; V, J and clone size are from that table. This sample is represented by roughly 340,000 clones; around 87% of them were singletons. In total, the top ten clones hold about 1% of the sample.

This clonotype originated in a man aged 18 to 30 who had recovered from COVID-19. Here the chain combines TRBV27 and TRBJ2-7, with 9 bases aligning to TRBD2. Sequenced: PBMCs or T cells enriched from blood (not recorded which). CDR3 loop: CASSLRLAESSYEQYF. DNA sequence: TGTGCCAGCAGTCTGCGACTAGCGGAAAGCTCCTACGAGCAGTACTTC.